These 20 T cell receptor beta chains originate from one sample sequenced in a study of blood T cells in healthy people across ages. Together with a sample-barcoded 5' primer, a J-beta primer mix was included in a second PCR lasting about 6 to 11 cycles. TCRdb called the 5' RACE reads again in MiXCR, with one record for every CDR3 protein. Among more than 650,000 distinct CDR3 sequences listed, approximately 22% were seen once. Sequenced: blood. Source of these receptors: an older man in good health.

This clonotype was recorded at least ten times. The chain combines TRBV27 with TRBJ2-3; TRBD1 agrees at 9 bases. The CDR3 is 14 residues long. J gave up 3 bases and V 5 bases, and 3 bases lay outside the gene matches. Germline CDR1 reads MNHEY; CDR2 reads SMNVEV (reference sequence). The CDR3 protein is CASSPGQGTDTQYF. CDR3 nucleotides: TGTGCCAGCAGTCCGGGACAGGGTACAGATACGCAGTATTTT.

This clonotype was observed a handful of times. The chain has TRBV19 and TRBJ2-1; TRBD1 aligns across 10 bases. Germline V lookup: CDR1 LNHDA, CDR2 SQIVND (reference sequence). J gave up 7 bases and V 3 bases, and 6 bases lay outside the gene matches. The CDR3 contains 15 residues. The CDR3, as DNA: TGTGCCAGTAGTATTTTAAGACAGGGGGCGAATGAGCAGTTCTTC. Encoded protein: CASSILRQGANEQFF.

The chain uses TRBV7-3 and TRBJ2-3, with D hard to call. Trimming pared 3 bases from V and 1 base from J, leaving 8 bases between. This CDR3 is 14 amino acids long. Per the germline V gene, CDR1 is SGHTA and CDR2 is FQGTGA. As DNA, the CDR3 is TGTGCCAGCAGCTTCACAGAGGGCACAGATACGCAGTATTTT. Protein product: CASSFTEGTDTQYF.

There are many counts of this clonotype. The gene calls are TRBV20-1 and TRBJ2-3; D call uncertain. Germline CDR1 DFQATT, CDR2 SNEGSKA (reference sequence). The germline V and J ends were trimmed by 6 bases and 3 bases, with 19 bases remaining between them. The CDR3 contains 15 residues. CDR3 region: CSAETGQARTDTQYF. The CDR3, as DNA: TGCAGTGCCGAGACTGGGCAGGCTAGAACAGATACGCAGTATTTT.

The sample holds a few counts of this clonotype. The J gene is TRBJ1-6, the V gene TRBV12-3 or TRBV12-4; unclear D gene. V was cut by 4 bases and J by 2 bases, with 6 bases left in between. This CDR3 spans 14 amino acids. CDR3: CASSSLAYNSPLHF. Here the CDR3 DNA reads TGTGCCAGCAGTTCACTCGCCTATAATTCACCCCTCCACTTT.

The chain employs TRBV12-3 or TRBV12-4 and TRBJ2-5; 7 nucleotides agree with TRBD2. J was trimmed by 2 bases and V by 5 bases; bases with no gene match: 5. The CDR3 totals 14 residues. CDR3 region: CASSPMGGQETQYF. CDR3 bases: TGTGCCAGCAGTCCTATGGGGGGGCAAGAGACCCAGTACTTC.

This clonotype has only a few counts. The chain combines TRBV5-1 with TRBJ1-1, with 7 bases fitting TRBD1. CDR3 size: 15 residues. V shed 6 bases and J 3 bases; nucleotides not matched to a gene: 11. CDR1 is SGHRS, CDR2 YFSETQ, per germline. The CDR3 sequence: CASTPSDRVYTEAFF. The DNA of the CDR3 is TGCGCCAGCACCCCCTCAGACAGGGTGTACACTGAAGCTTTCTTT.

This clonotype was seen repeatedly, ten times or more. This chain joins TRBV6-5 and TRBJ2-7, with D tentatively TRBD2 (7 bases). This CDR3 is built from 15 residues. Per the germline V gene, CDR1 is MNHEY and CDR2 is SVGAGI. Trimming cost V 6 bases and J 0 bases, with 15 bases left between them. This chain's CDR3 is CASSPSGGLSYEQYF. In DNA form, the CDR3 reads TGTGCCAGCAGCCCCTCGGGGGGCCTCTCCTACGAGCAGTACTTC.

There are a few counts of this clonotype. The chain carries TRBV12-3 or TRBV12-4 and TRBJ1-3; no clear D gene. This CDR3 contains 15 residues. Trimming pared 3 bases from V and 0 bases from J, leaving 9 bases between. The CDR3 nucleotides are TGTGCCAGCAGTTTTCGGCCACGCTCTGGAAACACCATATATTTT. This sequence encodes CASSFRPRSGNTIYF.

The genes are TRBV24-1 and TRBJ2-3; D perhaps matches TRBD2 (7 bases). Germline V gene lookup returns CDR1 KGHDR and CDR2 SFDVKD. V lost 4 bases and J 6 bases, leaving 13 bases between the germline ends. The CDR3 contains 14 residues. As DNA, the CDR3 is TGTGCCACCAGTGAGCGGGGGCTCAAGGATACGCAGTATTTT. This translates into CATSERGLKDTQYF.

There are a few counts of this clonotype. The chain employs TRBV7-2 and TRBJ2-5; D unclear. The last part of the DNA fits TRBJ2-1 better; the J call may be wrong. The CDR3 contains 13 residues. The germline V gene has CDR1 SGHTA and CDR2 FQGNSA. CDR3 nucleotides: TGTGCCAGCAGCACCCCGTTTGTGTTTGAGCAGTTCTTC. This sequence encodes CASSTPFVFEQFF.

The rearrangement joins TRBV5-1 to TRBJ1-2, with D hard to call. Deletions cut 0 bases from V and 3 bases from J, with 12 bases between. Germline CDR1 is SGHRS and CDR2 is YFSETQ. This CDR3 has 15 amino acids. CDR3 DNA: TGCGCCAGCAGCTTGGATGCCGTGGTGGACTATGGCTACACCTTC. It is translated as CASSLDAVVDYGYTF.

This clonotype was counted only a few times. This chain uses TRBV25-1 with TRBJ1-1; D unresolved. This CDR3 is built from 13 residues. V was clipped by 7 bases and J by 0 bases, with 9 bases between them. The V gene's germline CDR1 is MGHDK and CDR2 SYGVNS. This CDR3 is CASKRAVNTEAFF. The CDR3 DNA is TGTGCCAGCAAAAGGGCGGTGAACACTGAAGCTTTCTTT.

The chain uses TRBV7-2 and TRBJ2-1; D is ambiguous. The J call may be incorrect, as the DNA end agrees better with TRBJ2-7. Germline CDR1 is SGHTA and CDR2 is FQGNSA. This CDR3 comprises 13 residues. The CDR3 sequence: CASSLGHTYEQYV. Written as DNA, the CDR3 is TGTGCCAGCAGCTTAGGGCACACCTACGAGCAGTACGTC.

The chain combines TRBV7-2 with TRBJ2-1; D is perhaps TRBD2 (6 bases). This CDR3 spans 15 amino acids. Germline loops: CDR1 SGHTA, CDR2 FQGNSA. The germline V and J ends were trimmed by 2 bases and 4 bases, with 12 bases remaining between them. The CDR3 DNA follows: TGTGCCAGCAGCTTACCGGGACTTCCTTACAATGAGCAGTTCTTC. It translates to CASSLPGLPYNEQFF. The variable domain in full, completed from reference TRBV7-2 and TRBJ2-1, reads GAGVSQSPSNKVTEKGKDVELRCDPISGHTALYWYRQSLGQGLEFLIYFQGNSAPDKSGLPSDRFSAERTGGSVSTLTIQRTQQEDSAVYLCASSLPGLPYNEQFFGPGTRLTVL.

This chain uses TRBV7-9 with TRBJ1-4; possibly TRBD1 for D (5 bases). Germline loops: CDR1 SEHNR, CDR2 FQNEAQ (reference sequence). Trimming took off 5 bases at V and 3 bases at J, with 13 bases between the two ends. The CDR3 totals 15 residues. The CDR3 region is CASSPGSGSNEKLFF. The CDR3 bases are TGTGCCAGCAGCCCAGGGTCGGGCTCTAATGAAAAACTGTTTTTT.

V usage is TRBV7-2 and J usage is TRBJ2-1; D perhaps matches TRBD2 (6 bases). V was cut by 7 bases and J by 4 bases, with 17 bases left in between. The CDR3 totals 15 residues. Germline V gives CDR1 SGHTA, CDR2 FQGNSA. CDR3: CASTPPGLHYNEQFF. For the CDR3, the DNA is TGTGCCAGCACCCCACCGGGACTTCATTACAATGAGCAGTTCTTC. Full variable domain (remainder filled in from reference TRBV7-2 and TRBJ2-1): GAGVSQSPSNKVTEKGKDVELRCDPISGHTALYWYRQSLGQGLEFLIYFQGNSAPDKSGLPSDRFSAERTGGSVSTLTIQRTQQEDSAVYLCASTPPGLHYNEQFFGPGTRLTVL.

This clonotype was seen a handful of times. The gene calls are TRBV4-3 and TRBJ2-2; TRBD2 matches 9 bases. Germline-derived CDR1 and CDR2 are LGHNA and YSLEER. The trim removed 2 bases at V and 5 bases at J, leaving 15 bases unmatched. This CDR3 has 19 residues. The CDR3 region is CASSQLPVQAGGRTGELFF. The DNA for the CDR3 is TGCGCCAGCAGCCAACTCCCGGTCCAAGCGGGAGGTCGAACCGGGGAGCTGTTTTTT.

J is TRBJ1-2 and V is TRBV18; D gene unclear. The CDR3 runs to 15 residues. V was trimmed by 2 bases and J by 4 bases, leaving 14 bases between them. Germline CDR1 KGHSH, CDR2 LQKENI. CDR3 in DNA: TGTGCCAGCTCACCATCGGAGGGCTACATCTATGGCTACACCTTC. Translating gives CASSPSEGYIYGYTF.

The CDR3 sequence: CASSLIPGGSYEQYF. The CDR3 nucleotides read TGTGCCAGCAGCTTAATTCCAGGGGGTTCCTACGAGCAGTACTTC. The rearrangement joins TRBV7-6 to TRBJ2-7, with 7 positions matching TRBD1. The V segment lost 2 bases and the J segment 1 base; nucleotides outside the gene matches: 5. The CDR3 is 15 amino acids. Germline V gene lookup returns CDR1 SGHVS and CDR2 FNYEAQ.